The T cell receptor beta chain under discussion was sequenced for a study of cytomegalovirus exposure and HLA in healthy donors. Trimming left V 3 bases short and J 0 bases short, with 12 bases between. This CDR3 spans 16 amino acids. The V gene's germline CDR1 is MNHEY and CDR2 SMNVEV (reference sequence). This PCR relied on a set of 60 Vbeta primers and 13 Jbeta primers. Profiled with immunoSEQ multiplex PCR; TCRdb holds only in-frame clones, not every one. The data contain some 180,000 clones, around 80% of them seen just once; the ten biggest clones take up about 2.5%. The V call is TRBV27, the J call TRBJ1-5, with D hard to call. The receptor comes from a woman in her 30s in good health and CMV-seropositive. The source material was PBMCs. The CDR3 DNA reads as TGTGCCAGCAGTTTCCCCGTCGTTTTTAGCAATCAGCCCCAGCATTTT. Its translation: CASSFPVVFSNQPQHF.